This TCR beta chain stems from a study of T cells in Graves' hyperthyroidism and ophthalmopathy. General observations from the study: Blood shared most expanded thyroid clonotypes above 0.001.

This clonotype was recorded many times. Antigen specificity is unknown. Thyroid ultrasound and orbital computed tomography, with clinical symptoms and serum thyroxine and TRAb, informed diagnoses. Germline CDR1 MNHNS, CDR2 SASEGT. The CDR3 contains 14 residues. The junction had 10 bases not matched to a gene; V was cut back by 4 bases and J by 9 bases. RNA transcripts provided the source from which TCR beta CDR3 regions were amplified. An initial round of RT-PCR targeting the TCR CDR3 relied on the HTBI primer set. TCRdb reanalysed the multiplex PCR reads using MiXCR and keeps one entry per CDR3 protein. The table lists about 400,000 distinct CDR3 sequences, roughly 14% of them singletons.

The sample comprised blood. V and J are TRBV6-1 and TRBJ2-7; 9 bases line up with TRBD2. This clonotype originated in a woman between 18 and 30 years old with Graves' hyperthyroidism. CDR3 nucleotide sequence: TGTGCCAGCAGTGGACTAGCGGTGCACGGAAGGCAGTACTTC. It codes for CASSGLAVHGRQYF.